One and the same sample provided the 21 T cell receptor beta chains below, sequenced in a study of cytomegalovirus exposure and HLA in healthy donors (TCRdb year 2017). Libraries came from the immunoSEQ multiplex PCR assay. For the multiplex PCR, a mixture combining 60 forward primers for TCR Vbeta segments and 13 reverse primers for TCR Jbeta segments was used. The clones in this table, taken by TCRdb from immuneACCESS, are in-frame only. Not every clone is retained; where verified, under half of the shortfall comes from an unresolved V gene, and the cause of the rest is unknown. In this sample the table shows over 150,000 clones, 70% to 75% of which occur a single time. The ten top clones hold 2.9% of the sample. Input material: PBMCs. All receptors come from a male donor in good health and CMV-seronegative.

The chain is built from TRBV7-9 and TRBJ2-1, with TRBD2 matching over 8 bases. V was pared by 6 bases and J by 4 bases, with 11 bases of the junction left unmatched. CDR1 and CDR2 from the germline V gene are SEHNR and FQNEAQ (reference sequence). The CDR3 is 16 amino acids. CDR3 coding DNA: TGTGCCAGCAGAGCTAGCGGGTCCTTACCTTACAATGAGCAGTTCTTC. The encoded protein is CASRASGSLPYNEQFF.

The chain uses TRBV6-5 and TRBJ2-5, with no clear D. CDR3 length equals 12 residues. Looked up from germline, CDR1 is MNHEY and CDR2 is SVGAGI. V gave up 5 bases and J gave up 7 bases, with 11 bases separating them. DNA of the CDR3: TGTGCCAGCAGTGGCCGCCCTGGGACCCAGTACTTC. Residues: CASSGRPGTQYF.

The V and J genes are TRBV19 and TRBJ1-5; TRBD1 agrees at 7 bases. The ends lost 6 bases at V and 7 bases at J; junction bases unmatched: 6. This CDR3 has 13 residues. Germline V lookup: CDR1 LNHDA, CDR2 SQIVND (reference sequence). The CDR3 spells CASSDRVGQPQHF. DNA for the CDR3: TGTGCCAGTAGCGACAGGGTGGGCCAGCCCCAGCATTTT.

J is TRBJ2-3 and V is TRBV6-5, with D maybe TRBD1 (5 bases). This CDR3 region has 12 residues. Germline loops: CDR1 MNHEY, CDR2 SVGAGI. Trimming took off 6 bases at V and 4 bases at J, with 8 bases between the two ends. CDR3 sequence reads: CASRATADTQYF. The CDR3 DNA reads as TGTGCCAGCAGGGCGACAGCAGATACGCAGTATTTT.

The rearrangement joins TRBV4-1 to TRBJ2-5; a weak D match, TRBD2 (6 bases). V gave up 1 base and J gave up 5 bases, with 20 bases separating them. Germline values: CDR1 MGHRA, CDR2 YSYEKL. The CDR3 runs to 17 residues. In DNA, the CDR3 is TGCGCCAGCAGCCAAGGGAGCAGGGTACTGGGAGGCGAGACCCAGTACTTC. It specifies CASSQGSRVLGGETQYF.

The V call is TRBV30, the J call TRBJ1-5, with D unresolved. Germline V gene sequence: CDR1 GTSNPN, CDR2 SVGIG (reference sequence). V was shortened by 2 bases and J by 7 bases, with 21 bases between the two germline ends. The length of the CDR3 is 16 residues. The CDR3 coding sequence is TGTGCCTGGAGTAGAGCAGGTTCTACCTCACAGCAGCCCCAGCATTTT. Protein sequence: CAWSRAGSTSQQPQHF.

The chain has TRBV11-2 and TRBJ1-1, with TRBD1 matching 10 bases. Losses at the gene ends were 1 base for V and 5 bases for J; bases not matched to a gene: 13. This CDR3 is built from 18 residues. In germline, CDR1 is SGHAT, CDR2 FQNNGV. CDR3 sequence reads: CASSLVLRTGGWRTEAFF. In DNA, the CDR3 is TGTGCCAGCAGCTTAGTTCTCAGGACAGGGGGATGGAGGACTGAAGCTTTCTTT.

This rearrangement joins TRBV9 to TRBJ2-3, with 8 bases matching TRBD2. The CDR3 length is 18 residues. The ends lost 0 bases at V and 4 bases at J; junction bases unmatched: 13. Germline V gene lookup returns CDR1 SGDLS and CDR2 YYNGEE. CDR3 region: CASSVAQPSGGVPDTQYF. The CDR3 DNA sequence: TGTGCCAGCAGCGTAGCTCAGCCGAGCGGGGGAGTCCCAGATACGCAGTATTTT. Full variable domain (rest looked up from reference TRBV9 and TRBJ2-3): DSGVTQTPKHLITATGQRVTLRCSPRSGDLSVYWYQQSLDQGLQFLIQYYNGEERAKGNILERFSAQQFPDLHSELNLSSLELGDSALYFCASSVAQPSGGVPDTQYFGPGTRLTVL.

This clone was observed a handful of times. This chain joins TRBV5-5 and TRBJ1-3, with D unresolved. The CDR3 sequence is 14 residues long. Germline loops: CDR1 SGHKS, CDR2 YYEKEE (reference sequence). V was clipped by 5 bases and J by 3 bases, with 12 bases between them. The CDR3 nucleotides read TGTGCCAGCAGGTTATCCGGGATTGGAAACACCATATATTTT. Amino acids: CASRLSGIGNTIYF.

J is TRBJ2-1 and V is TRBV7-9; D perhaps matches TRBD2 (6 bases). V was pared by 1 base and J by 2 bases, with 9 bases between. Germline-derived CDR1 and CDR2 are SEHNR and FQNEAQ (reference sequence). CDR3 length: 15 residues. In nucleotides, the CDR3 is TGTGCCAGCAGCTTAGTCGGGAGCACCTACAATGAGCAGTTCTTC. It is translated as CASSLVGSTYNEQFF.

The CDR3 nucleotides read TGTGCCACCGAAAGACAGGGCGGCTACACCTTC. Its translation is CATERQGGYTF. This chain connects TRBV6-5 to TRBJ1-2, with TRBD1 matching 7 bases. The CDR3 contains 11 residues. Germline V gene sequence: CDR1 MNHEY, CDR2 SVGAGI. After removal of 10 bases from V and 8 bases from J, the junction contained 7 bases not matched to a gene.

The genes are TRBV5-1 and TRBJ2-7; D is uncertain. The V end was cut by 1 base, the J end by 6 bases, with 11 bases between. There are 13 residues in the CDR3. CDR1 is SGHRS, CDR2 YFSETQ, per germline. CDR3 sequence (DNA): TGCGCCAGCAGCTTGATGCAGCGCTTCGAGCAGTACTTC. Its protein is CASSLMQRFEQYF.

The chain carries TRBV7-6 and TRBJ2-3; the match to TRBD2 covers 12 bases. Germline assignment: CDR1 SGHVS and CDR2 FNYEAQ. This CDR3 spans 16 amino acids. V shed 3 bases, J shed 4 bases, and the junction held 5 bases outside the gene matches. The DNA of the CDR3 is TGTGCCAGCAGCTTCCTAGCGGGAGGGCCAGCAGATACGCAGTATTTT. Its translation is CASSFLAGGPADTQYF.

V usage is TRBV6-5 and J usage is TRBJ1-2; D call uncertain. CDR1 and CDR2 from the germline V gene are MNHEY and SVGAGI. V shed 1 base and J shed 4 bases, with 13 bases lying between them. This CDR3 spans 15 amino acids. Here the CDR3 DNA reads TGTGCCAGCAGTTACTTTGTAGCCCTTCCCTATGGCTACACCTTC. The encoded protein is CASSYFVALPYGYTF.

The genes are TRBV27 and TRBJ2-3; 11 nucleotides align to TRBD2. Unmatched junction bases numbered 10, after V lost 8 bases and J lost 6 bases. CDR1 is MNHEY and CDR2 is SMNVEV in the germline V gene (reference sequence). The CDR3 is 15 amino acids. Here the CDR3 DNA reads TGTGCCAGCCGACAATTAGCGGGAGGGCCGGATACGCAGTATTTT. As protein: CASRQLAGGPDTQYF.

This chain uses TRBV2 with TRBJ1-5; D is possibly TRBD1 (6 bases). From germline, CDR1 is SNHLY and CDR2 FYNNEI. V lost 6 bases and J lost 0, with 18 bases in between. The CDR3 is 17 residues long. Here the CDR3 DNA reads TGTGCCAGCAGCGAAAGGGGGACACAGTATAGCAATCAGCCCCAGCATTTT. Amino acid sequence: CASSERGTQYSNQPQHF. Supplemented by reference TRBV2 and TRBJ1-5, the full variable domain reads EPEVTQTPSHQVTQMGQEVILRCVPISNHLYFYWYRQILGQKVEFLVSFYNNEISEKSEIFDDQFSVERPDGSNFTLKIRSTKLEDSAMYFCASSERGTQYSNQPQHFGDGTRLSIL.

The CDR3 sequence is CASSPTPNGEQFF. The CDR3 DNA follows: TGTGCCAGCAGCCCCACTCCGAACGGTGAGCAGTTCTTC. The chain has TRBV6-6 and TRBJ2-1; no reliable D call. Germline CDR1 reads MNHNY; CDR2 reads SVGAGI (reference sequence). The V end was cut by 6 bases, the J end by 9 bases, with 15 bases between. The CDR3 runs 13 residues.

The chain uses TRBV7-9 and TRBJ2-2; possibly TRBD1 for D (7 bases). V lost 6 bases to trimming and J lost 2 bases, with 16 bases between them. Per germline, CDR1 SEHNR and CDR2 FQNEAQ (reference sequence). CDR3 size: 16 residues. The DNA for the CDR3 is TGTGCCAGCAGTCCTCGCGGGGACAGAAACACCGGGGAGCTGTTTTTT. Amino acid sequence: CASSPRGDRNTGELFF.

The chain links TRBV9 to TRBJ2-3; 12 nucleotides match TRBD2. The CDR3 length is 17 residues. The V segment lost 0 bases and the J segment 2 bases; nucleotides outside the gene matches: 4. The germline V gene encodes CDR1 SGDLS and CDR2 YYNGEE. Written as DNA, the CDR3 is TGTGCCAGCAGCGTAGGCGGGACTAGCGGGTTCACAGATACGCAGTATTTT. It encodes CASSVGGTSGFTDTQYF. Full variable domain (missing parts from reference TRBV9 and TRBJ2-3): DSGVTQTPKHLITATGQRVTLRCSPRSGDLSVYWYQQSLDQGLQFLIQYYNGEERAKGNILERFSAQQFPDLHSELNLSSLELGDSALYFCASSVGGTSGFTDTQYFGPGTRLTVL.

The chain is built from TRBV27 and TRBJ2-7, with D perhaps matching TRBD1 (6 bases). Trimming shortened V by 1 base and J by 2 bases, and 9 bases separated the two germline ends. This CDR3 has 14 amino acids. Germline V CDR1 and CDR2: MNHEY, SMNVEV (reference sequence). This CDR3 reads CASSLFGGPYEQYF. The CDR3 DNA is TGTGCCAGCAGTTTATTTGGGGGCCCCTACGAGCAGTACTTC.

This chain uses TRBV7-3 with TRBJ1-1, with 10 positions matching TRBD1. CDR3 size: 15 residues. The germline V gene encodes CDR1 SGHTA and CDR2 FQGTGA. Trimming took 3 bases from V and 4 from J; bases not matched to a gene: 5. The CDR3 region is CASSFGTGAATEAFF. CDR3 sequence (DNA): TGTGCCAGCAGCTTTGGGACAGGGGCGGCCACTGAAGCTTTCTTT. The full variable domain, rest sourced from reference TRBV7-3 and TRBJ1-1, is GAGVSQTPSNKVTEKGKYVELRCDPISGHTALYWYRQSLGQGPEFLIYFQGTGAADDSGLPNDRFFAVRPEGSVSTLKIQRTERGDSAVYLCASSFGTGAATEAFFGQGTRLTVV.